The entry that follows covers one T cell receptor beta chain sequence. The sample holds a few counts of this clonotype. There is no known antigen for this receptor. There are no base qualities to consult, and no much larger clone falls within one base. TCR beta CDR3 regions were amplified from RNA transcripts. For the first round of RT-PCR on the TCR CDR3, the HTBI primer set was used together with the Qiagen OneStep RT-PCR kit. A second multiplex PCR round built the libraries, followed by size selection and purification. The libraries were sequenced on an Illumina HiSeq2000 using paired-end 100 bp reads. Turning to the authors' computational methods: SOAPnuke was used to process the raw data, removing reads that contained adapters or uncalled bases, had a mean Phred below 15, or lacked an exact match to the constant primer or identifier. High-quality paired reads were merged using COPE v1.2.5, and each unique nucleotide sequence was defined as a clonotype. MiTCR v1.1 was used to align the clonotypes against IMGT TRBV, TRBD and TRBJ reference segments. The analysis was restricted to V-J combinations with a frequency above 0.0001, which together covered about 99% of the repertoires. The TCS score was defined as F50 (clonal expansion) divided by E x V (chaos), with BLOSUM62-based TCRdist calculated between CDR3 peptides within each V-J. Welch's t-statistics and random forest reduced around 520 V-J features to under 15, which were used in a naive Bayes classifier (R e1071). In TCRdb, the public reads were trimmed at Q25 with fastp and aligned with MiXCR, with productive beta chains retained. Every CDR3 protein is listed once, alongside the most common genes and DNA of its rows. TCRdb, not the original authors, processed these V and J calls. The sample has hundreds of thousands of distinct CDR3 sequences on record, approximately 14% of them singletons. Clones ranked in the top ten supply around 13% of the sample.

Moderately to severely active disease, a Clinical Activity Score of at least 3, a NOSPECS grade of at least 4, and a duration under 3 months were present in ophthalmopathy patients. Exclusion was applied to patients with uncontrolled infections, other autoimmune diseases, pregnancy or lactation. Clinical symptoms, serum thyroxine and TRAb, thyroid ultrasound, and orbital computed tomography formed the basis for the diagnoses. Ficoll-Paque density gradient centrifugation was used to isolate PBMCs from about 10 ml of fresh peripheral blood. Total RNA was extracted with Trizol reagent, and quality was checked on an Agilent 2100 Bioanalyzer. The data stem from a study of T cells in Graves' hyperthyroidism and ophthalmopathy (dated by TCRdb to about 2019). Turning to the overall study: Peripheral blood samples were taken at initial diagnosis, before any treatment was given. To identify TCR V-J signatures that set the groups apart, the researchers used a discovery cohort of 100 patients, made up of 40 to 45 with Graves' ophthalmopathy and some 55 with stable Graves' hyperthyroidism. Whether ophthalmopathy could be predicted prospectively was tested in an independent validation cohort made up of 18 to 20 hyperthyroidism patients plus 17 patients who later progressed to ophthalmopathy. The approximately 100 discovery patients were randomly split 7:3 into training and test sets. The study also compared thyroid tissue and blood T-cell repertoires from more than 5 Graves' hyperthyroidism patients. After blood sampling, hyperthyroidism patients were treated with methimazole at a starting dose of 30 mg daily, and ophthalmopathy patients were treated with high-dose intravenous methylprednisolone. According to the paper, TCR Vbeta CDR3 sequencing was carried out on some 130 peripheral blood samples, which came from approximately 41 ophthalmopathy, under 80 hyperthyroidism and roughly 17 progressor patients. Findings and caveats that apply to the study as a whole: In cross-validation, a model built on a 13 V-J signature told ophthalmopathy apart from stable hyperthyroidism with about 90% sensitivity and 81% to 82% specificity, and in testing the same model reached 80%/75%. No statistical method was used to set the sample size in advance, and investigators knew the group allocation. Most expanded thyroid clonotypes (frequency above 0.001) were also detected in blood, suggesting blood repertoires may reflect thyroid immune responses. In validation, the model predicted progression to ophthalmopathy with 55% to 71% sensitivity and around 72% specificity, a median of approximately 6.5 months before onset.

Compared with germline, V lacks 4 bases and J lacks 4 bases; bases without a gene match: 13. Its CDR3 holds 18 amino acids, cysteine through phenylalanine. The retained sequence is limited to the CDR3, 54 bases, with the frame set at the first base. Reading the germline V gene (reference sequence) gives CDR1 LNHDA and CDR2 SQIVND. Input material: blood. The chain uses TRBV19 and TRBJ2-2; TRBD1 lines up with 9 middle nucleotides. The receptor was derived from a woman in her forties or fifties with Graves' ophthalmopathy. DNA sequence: TGTGCCAGTAGTACCGACAGGGGGTCTAGAAGTAGCACCGGGGAGCTGTTTTTT. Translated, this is CASSTDRGSRSSTGELFF.